The sample holds one count of the clone carrying this T cell receptor beta chain. These data come from a study of blood T cell repertoires in COVID-19. About the research overall: The origin of the acute and convalescent COVID-19 samples was the United States, Italy and Spain.

Assay: immunoSEQ multiplex PCR; the TCRdb copy retains only in-frame clones and omits some. This table has hundreds of thousands of clones, approximately 85% appearing once. CDR3 size: 15 residues. Germline CDR1 reads LGHNA; CDR2 reads YSLEER. V shed 4 bases and J 2 bases; nucleotides not matched to a gene: 5. This clonotype was obtained from a man aged 50 to 59 with active or convalescent COVID-19. Sequenced input: peripheral blood. V gene TRBV4-3 combines with J gene TRBJ2-1, with TRBD1 identical over 7 bases. The CDR3, as DNA: TGCGCCAGCAGCCCCGTGACAGGGCCCTACAATGAGCAGTTCTTC. Its translation is CASSPVTGPYNEQFF.